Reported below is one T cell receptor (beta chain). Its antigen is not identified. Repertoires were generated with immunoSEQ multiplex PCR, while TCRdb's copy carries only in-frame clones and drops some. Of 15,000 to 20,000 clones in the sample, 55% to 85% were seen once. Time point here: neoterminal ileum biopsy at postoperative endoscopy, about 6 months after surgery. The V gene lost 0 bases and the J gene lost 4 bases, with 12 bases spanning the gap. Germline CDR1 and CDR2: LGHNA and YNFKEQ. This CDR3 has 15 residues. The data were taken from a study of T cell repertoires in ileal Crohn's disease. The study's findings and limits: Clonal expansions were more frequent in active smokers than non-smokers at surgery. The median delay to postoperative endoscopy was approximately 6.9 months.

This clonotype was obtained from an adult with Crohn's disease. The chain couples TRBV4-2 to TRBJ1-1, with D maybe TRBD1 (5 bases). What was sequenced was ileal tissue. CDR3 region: CASSQDGQGLTEAFF. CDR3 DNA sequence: TGTGCCAGCAGCCAAGATGGGCAGGGACTCACTGAAGCTTTCTTT.